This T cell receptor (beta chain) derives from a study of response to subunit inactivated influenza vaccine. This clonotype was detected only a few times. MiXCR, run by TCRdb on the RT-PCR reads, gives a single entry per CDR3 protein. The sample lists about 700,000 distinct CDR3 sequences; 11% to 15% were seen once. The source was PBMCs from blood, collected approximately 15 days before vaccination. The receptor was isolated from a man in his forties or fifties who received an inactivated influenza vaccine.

The CDR3 DNA reads TGCGCCAGCAGCCAAGAGCCCCCAGGGGCTATGAGCGAGCAGTACTTC. It specifies CASSQEPPGAMSEQYF. The chain recombines TRBV4-3 with TRBJ2-7, with TRBD1 as a possible D gene (6 bases). This CDR3 region has 16 residues. Germline V lookup: CDR1 LGHNA, CDR2 YSLEER. Trimming cost V 0 bases and J 6 bases, with 18 bases left between them.